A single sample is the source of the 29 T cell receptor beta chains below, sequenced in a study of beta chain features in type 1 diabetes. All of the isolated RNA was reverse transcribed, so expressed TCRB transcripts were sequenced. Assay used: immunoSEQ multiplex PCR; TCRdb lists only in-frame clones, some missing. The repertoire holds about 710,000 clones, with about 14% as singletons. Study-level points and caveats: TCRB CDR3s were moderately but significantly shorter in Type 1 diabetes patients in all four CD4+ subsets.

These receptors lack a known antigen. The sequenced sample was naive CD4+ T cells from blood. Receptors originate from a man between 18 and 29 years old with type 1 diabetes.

For the CDR3, the DNA is TGCAGCGTTGAAGATCCCCGACAGGGTGGCTGGGGCTACACCTTC. Its protein product is CSVEDPRQGGWGYTF. This sequence joins TRBV29-1 and TRBJ1-2; 7 bases are shared with TRBD1. This CDR3 comprises 15 residues. The V gene end was trimmed by 0 bases and the J gene end by 8 bases; junction bases not matched to a gene: 12. In germline, CDR1 is SQVTM, CDR2 ANQGSEA.

The CDR3 DNA follows: TGTGCCAGCAGACCACCGGAGGGAGGGATGAATGAGCAGTTCTTC. The encoded protein is CASRPPEGGMNEQFF. The chain is built from TRBV7-2 and TRBJ2-1, with 7 bases lining up with TRBD2. Germline V gene sequence: CDR1 SGHTA, CDR2 FQGNSA. The CDR3 extends over 15 amino acids. V dropped 6 bases and J dropped 7; count of bases not matched to a gene: 12.

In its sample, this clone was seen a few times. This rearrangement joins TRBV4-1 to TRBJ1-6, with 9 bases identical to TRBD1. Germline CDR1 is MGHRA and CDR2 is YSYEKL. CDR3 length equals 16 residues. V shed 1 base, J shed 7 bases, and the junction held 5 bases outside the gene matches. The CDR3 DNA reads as TGCGCCAGCAGCCAAGGGATGACAGGGGGAAATTCACCCCTCCACTTT. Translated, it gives CASSQGMTGGNSPLHF.

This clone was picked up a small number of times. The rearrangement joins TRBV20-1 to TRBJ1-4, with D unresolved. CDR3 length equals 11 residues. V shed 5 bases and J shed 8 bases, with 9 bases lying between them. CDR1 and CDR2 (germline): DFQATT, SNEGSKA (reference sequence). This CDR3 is CSASENEKLFF. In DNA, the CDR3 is TGCAGTGCTTCGGAAAACGAAAAACTGTTTTTT.

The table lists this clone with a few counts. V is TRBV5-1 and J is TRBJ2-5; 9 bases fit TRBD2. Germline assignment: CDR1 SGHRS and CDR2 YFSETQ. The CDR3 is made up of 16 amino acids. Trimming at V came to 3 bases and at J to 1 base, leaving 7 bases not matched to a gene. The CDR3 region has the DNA TGCGCCAGCAGCTCTGGAGTAGCGGGGGTCCAAGAGACCCAGTACTTC. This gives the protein CASSSGVAGVQETQYF.

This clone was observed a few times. Here the CDR3 DNA reads TGCACCAGCAGCCAACCGAGTAACCGGGACAGGGGGCTCTATCAGCCCCAGCATTTT. It is translated as CTSSQPSNRDRGLYQPQHF. This chain uses TRBV1 with TRBJ1-5; the table's D call TRBD1 went unverified against the DNA. TRBV1 is given as a pseudogene. The CDR3 loop spans 19 amino acids.

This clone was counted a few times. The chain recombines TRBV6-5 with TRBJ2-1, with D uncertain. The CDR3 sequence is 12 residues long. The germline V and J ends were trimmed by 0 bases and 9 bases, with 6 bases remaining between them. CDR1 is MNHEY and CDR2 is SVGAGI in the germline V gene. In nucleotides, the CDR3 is TGTGCCAGCAGTTACTCGGGGTTTGAGCAGTTCTTC. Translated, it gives CASSYSGFEQFF.

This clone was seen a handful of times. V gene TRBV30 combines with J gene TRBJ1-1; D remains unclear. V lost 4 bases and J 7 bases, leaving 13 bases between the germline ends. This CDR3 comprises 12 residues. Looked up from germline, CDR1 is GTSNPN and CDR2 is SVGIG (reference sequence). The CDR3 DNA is TGTGCCTGGATCGTGCCCGCGGGTGAAGCTTTCTTT. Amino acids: CAWIVPAGEAFF.

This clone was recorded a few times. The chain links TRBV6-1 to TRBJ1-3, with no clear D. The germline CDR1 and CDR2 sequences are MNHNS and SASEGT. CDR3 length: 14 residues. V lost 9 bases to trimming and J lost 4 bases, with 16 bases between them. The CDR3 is CASSWELRGNTIYF. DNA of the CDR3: TGTGCCAGTTCGTGGGAATTGCGCGGAAACACCATATATTTT.

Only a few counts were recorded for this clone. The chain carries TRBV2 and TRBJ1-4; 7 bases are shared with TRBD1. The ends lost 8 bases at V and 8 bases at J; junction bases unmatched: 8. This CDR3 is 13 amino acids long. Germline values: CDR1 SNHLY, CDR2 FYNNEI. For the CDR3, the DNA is TGTGCCAGCCTGAGACAGGGAGGGGAAAAACTGTTTTTT. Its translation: CASLRQGGEKLFF.

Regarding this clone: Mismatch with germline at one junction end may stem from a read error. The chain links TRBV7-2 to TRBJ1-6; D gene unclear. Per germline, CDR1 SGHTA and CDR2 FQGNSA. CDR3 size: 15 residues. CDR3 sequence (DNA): TGTGCCGGCAGCTTCGGAAATCTTTATAATTCACCCCTCCACTTT. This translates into CAGSFGNLYNSPLHF.

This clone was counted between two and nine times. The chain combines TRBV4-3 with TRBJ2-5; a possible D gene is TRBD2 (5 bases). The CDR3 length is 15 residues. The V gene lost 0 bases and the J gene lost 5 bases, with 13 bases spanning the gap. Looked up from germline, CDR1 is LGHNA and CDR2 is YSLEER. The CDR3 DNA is TGCGCCAGCAGCCAAGATCTCGCAGGCGGGGAGACCCAGTACTTC. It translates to CASSQDLAGGETQYF.

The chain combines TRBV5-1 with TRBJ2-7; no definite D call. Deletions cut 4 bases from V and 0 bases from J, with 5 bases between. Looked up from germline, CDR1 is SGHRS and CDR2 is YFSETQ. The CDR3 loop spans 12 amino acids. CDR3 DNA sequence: TGCGCCAGCAGCGCCTCCTCCTACGAGCAGTACTTC. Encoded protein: CASSASSYEQYF.

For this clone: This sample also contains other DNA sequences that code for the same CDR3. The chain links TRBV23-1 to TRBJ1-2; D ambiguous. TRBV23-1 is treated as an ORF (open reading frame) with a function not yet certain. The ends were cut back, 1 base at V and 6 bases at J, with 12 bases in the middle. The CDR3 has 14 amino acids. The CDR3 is CASSQLEGLDGYTF. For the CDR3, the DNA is TGCGCCAGCAGTCAATTAGAGGGTCTGGATGGCTACACCTTC.

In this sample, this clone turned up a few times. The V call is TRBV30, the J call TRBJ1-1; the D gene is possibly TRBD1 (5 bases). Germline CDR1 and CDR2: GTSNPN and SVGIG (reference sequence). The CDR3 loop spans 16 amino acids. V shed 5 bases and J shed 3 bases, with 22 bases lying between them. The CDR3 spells CAWEGPWGRTDTEAFF. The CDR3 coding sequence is TGTGCCTGGGAAGGACCTTGGGGGAGAACGGACACTGAAGCTTTCTTT.

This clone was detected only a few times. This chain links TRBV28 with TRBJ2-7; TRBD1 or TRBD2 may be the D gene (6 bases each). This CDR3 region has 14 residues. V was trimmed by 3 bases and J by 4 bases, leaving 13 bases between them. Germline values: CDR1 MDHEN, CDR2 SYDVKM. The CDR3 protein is CASSFNGGSYEQYF. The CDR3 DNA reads TGTGCCAGCAGTTTCAACGGGGGCAGTTACGAGCAGTACTTC. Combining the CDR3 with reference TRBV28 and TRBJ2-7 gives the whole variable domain DVKVTQSSRYLVKRTGEKVFLECVQDMDHENMFWYRQDPGLGLRLIYFSYDVKMKEKGDIPEGYSVSREKKERFSLILESASTNQTSMYLCASSFNGGSYEQYFGPGTRLTVT.

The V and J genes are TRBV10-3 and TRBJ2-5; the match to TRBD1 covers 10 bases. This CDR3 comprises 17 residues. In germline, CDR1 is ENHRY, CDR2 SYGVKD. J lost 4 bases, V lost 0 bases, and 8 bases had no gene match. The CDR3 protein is CAISESTGGTFRETQYF. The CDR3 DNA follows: TGTGCCATCAGTGAGTCGACAGGGGGCACTTTTAGAGAGACCCAGTACTTC.

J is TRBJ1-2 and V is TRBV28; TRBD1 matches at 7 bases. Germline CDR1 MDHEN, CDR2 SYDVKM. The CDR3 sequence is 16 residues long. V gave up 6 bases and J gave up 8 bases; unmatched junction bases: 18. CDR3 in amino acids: CASSSNPPDRSHGYTF. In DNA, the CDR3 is TGTGCCAGCAGCTCCAACCCCCCGGACAGGAGTCACGGCTACACCTTC.

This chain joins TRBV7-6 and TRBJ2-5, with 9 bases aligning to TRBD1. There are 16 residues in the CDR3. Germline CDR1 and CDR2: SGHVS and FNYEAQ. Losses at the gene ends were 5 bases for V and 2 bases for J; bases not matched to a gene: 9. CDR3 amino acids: CASSPGQGVMQETQYF. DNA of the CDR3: TGTGCCAGCAGCCCGGGACAGGGAGTTATGCAAGAGACCCAGTACTTC.

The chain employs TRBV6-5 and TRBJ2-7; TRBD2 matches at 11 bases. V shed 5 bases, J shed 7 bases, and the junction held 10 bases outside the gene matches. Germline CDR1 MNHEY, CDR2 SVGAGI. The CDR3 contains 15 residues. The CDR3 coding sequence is TGTGCCAGCAGTAAGCGTGGCCTAGCGGGAGGAGAGCAGTACTTC. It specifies CASSKRGLAGGEQYF.

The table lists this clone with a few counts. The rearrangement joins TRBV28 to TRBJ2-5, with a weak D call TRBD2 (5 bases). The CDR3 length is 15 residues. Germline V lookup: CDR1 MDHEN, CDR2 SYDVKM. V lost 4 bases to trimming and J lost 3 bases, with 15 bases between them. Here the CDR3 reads CASSSSAAGEETQYF. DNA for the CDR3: TGTGCCAGCAGTTCCTCTGCCGCGGGCGAAGAGACCCAGTACTTC. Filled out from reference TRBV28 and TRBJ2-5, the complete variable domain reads DVKVTQSSRYLVKRTGEKVFLECVQDMDHENMFWYRQDPGLGLRLIYFSYDVKMKEKGDIPEGYSVSREKKERFSLILESASTNQTSMYLCASSSSAAGEETQYFGPGTRLLVL.

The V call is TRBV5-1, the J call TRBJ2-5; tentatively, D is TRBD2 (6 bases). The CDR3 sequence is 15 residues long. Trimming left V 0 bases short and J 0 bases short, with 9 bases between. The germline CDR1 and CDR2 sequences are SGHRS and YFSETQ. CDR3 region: CASSLGIADQETQYF. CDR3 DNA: TGCGCCAGCAGCTTGGGCATAGCGGACCAAGAGACCCAGTACTTC. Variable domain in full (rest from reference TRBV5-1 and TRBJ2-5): KAGVTQTPRYLIKTRGQQVTLSCSPISGHRSVSWYQQTPGQGLQFLFEYFSETQRNKGNFPGRFSGRQFSNSRSEMNVSTLELGDSALYLCASSLGIADQETQYFGPGTRLLVL.

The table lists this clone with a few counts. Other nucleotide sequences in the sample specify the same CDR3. Written as DNA, the CDR3 is TGCAGCGTTGGTGAGGGGGATCAGCCCCAGCATTTT. This codes for CSVGEGDQPQHF. The chain employs TRBV29-1 and TRBJ1-5; the D gene is possibly TRBD1 (6 bases). V lost 4 bases and J lost 5, with 9 bases in between. The length of the CDR3 is 12 residues. Germline CDR1 SQVTM, CDR2 ANQGSEA.

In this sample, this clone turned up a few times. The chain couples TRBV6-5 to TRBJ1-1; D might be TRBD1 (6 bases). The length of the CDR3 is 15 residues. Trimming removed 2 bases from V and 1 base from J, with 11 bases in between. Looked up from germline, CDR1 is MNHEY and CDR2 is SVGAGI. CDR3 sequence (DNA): TGTGCCAGCAGTTACGAGCGCAGGGGGAACACTGAAGCTTTCTTT. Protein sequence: CASSYERRGNTEAFF.

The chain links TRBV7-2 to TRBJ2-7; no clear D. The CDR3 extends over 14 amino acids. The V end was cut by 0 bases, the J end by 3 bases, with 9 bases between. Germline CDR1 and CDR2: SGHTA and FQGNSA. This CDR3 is CASSLAGWDYEQYF. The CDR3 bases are TGTGCCAGCAGCTTAGCGGGGTGGGACTACGAGCAGTACTTC. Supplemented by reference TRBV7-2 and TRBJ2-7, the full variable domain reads GAGVSQSPSNKVTEKGKDVELRCDPISGHTALYWYRQSLGQGLEFLIYFQGNSAPDKSGLPSDRFSAERTGGSVSTLTIQRTQQEDSAVYLCASSLAGWDYEQYFGPGTRLTVT.

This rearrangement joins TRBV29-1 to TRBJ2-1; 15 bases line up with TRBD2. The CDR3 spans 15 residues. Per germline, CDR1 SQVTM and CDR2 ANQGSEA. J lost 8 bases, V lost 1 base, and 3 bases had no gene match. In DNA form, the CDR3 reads TGCAGCGTTGAAGGTTGGACTAGCGGGGGGGATGAGCAGTTCTTC. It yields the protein CSVEGWTSGGDEQFF.

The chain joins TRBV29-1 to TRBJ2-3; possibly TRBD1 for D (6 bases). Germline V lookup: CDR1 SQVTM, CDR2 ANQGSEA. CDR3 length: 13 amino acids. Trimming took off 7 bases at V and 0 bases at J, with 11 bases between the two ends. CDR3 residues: CSAGQSSTDTQYF. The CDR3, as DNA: TGCAGCGCCGGACAGTCTAGCACAGATACGCAGTATTTT.

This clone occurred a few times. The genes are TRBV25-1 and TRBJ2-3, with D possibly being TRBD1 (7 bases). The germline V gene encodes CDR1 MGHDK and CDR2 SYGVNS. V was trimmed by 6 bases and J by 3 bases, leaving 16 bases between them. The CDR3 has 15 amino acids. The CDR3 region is CASSRSRGVTDTQYF. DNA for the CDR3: TGTGCCAGCAGCCGCTCCAGGGGGGTAACAGATACGCAGTATTTT.

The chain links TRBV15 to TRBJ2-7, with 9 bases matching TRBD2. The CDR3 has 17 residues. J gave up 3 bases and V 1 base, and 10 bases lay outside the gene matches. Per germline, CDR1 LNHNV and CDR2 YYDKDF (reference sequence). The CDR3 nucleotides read TGTGCCACCAGCAGAGCCCCTTTAGCGGGAGAGAGCTACGAGCAGTACTTC. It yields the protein CATSRAPLAGESYEQYF.